One sample yielded the 25 T cell receptor beta chains listed below, sequenced in a study of T-cell memory formation after mild COVID-19. A single record per CDR3 protein comes from TCRdb applying MiXCR to the 5' RACE reads. The sample carries around 340,000 distinct CDR3 sequences, around an eighth recorded once. The sequenced material came from PBMCs or a T cell subset sorted from them (not recorded which). The source of these receptors is a young man who had mild COVID-19 (a few samples of this study predate the infection). Cell type and time point are not known.

This clonotype was picked up a small number of times. This chain joins TRBV5-1 and TRBJ1-1, with D unclear. In germline, CDR1 is SGHRS, CDR2 YFSETQ. This CDR3 is built from 12 residues. Between the trimmed V and J ends, which lost 4 bases and 6 bases, there was a span of 10 bases. CDR3 amino acids: CASSEGPSEAFF. In DNA, the CDR3 is TGCGCCAGCAGCGAAGGACCTTCTGAAGCTTTCTTT.

This clonotype was seen only a few times. The chain uses TRBV4-1 and TRBJ1-6; tentatively, D is TRBD1 (5 bases). V lost 0 bases, J lost 6 bases, and 12 bases lay in between. Germline-derived CDR1 and CDR2 are MGHRA and YSYEKL. The CDR3 covers 16 residues. The CDR3 sequence: CASSQDSQGLNSPLHF. CDR3 coding DNA: TGCGCCAGCAGCCAAGATTCGCAGGGCCTTAATTCACCCCTCCACTTT.

The chain combines TRBV6-6 with TRBJ2-7, with TRBD1 identical over 7 bases. The junction had 8 bases not matched to a gene; V was cut back by 5 bases and J by 1 base. This CDR3 region has 15 residues. CDR1 MNHNY and CDR2 SVGAGI come from the germline V gene (reference sequence). DNA of the CDR3: TGTGCCAGCAGTCAATCAGGGGGTTGGTCCTACGAGCAGTACTTC. Amino acid sequence: CASSQSGGWSYEQYF.

This clonotype was detected many times. J is TRBJ1-6 and V is TRBV6-1; 7 nucleotides agree with TRBD1. The CDR3 covers 15 residues. V lost 8 bases, J lost 4 bases, and 8 bases stayed unmatched. Germline lookup yields CDR1 MNHNS and CDR2 SASEGT. CDR3 residues: CASCQGGTYNSPLHF. The CDR3 coding sequence is TGTGCCAGCTGCCAGGGGGGAACTTATAATTCACCCCTCCACTTT.

In this sample, this clonotype turned up a few times. The J gene is TRBJ1-1, the V gene TRBV4-2; D gene uncertain. Germline V CDR1 and CDR2: LGHNA, YNFKEQ. CDR3 length: 15 residues. V was pared by 0 bases and J by 0 bases, with 8 bases between. In DNA, the CDR3 is TGTGCCAGCAGCCAAGAAATAGGGATGAACACTGAAGCTTTCTTT. It yields the protein CASSQEIGMNTEAFF.

In this sample, this clonotype turned up many times. The V and J genes are TRBV5-1 and TRBJ2-3; D unresolved. The CDR3 loop spans 13 amino acids. The V end was cut by 3 bases, the J end by 2 bases, with 7 bases between. CDR1 and CDR2 from the germline V gene are SGHRS and YFSETQ. CDR3 sequence: CASSSTFTDTQYF. CDR3 coding DNA: TGCGCCAGCAGCTCGACCTTCACAGATACGCAGTATTTT.

There are a few counts of this clonotype. This chain joins TRBV28 and TRBJ2-5, with 7 bases fitting TRBD1. The CDR3 has 15 amino acids. Germline CDR1 MDHEN, CDR2 SYDVKM. V was pared by 5 bases and J by 5 bases, with 11 bases of the junction left unmatched. CDR3 sequence (DNA): TGTGCCAGCAGTCCCGGCAGGGGGAATGGTGAGACCCAGTACTTC. This encodes CASSPGRGNGETQYF.

The J gene is TRBJ2-7, the V gene TRBV6-2 or TRBV6-3, with 7 positions matching TRBD1. The germline gives CDR1 MNHEY, CDR2 SVGEGT. The CDR3 contains 11 residues. The V and J ends lost 7 bases and 5 bases, in that order; junction bases with no gene match: 2. The CDR3 coding sequence is TGTGCCAGCACCACAGGGGACGAGCAGTACTTC. The encoded protein is CASTTGDEQYF.

This clonotype has ten or more counts. The rearrangement joins TRBV10-3 to TRBJ2-2, with D unclear. V lost 5 bases and J 3 bases, leaving 7 bases between the germline ends. This CDR3 spans 13 amino acids. Per the germline V gene, CDR1 is ENHRY and CDR2 is SYGVKD. The CDR3 is CAISPAYTGELFF. The CDR3 region has the DNA TGTGCCATCAGTCCCGCCTACACCGGGGAGCTGTTTTTT.

This clonotype was seen only a few times. The chain links TRBV6-5 to TRBJ1-6, with D possibly being TRBD1 (5 bases). This CDR3 comprises 12 residues. The V gene lost 5 bases and the J gene lost 10 bases, with 9 bases spanning the gap. Germline lookup yields CDR1 MNHEY and CDR2 SVGAGI. CDR3 coding DNA: TGTGCCAGCAGTGCCAGGGTCTCACCCCTCCACTTT. Translating it yields CASSARVSPLHF.

This clonotype was counted between two and nine times. The V and J genes are TRBV4-1 and TRBJ2-3; perhaps TRBD2 as D (5 bases). The germline V gene encodes CDR1 MGHRA and CDR2 YSYEKL. CDR3 length: 15 residues. V was clipped by 4 bases and J by 2 bases, with 13 bases between them. The CDR3 DNA reads as TGCGCCAGCAGCCCCCGAGAGGGTTCCACAGATACGCAGTATTTT. Translated: CASSPREGSTDTQYF.

The rearrangement uses TRBV3-1 and TRBJ1-6, with no clear D. Per the germline V gene, CDR1 is LGHDT and CDR2 is YNNKEL (reference sequence). The CDR3 is 12 amino acids. V was shortened by 4 bases and J by 12 bases, with 10 bases between the two germline ends. The CDR3 loop reads CASSRLQKPLHF. The CDR3 DNA follows: TGTGCCAGCAGCCGCCTGCAGAAACCCCTCCACTTT.

A note on this clonotype: Germline and junction disagree at one end, which may indicate a read error. V gene TRBV7-6 combines with J gene TRBJ2-3; D is uncertain. CDR1 SGHVS and CDR2 FNYEAQ come from the germline V gene. This CDR3 is built from 12 residues. The CDR3 sequence is CSSSQTSDTQYF. The CDR3 DNA sequence: TGTTCCAGCAGCCAAACGTCGGATACGCAGTATTTT.

This clonotype was detected a few times. The chain recombines TRBV4-3 with TRBJ2-2, with TRBD1 identical over 7 bases. The CDR3 loop spans 15 amino acids. V trimming: 6 bases; J trimming: 4 bases; junction bases outside the gene matches: 8. CDR1 LGHNA and CDR2 YSLEER come from the germline V gene. The CDR3 coding sequence is TGCGCCAGCAGTCGACAGGGTACAATCACCGGGGAGCTGTTTTTT. Translated: CASSRQGTITGELFF.

Here the CDR3 DNA reads TGTGCTACTCGGGACAGGGAAGTGGGGTCACCCCTCCACTTT. Protein: CATRDREVGSPLHF. This chain joins TRBV12-5 and TRBJ1-6, with 9 bases lining up with TRBD1. The CDR3 is 14 residues long. The V segment lost 10 bases and the J segment 10 bases; nucleotides outside the gene matches: 11. CDR1 is LGHNT, CDR2 FRNRAP, per germline.

This clonotype was seen only a few times. This chain joins TRBV10-3 and TRBJ2-7; no clear D. The CDR3 is made up of 15 amino acids. V was trimmed by 10 bases and J by 6 bases, leaving 25 bases between them. CDR1 and CDR2 from the germline V gene are ENHRY and SYGVKD. CDR3 sequence: CATADRPQALGEQYV. In DNA form, the CDR3 reads TGTGCCACCGCGGACCGACCGCAGGCCCTTGGCGAGCAGTACGTC.

The table lists this clonotype with a few counts. DNA for the CDR3: TGTGCCACCAGCAGAGGGGTTATAAGCCCGAACACTGAAGCTTTCTTT. This encodes CATSRGVISPNTEAFF. The genes are TRBV15 and TRBJ1-1; D ambiguous. Germline V gene sequence: CDR1 LNHNV, CDR2 YYDKDF (reference sequence). The CDR3 extends over 16 amino acids. Between the trimmed V and J ends, which lost 1 base and 1 base, there was a span of 13 bases.

V usage is TRBV12-3 or TRBV12-4 and J usage is TRBJ1-1, with D perhaps TRBD1 (5 bases). V lost 3 bases and J 0 bases, leaving 11 bases between the germline ends. The CDR3 is 15 residues long. The CDR3 region is CASSLFGTLNTEAFF. The CDR3 bases are TGTGCCAGCAGTTTGTTCGGGACCCTGAACACTGAAGCTTTCTTT.

This clonotype appeared many times. The CDR3 sequence: CASSRTEAFF. The CDR3 DNA follows: TGTGCCAGCAGCCGTACTGAAGCTTTCTTT. This rearrangement joins TRBV12-3 or TRBV12-4 to TRBJ1-1; the D is unclear. This CDR3 is built from 10 residues. Trimming removed 6 bases from V and 5 bases from J, with 4 bases in between.

The sample holds many counts of this clonotype. This chain links TRBV20-1 with TRBJ2-3; D is undetermined. Germline V gene data show CDR1 as DFQATT and CDR2 as SNEGSKA (reference sequence). Trimming pared 0 bases from V and 1 base from J, leaving 8 bases between. This CDR3 is built from 14 residues. The CDR3 DNA follows: TGCAGTGCTAGAGATCGACGGGGCACAGATACGCAGTATTTT. This sequence encodes CSARDRRGTDTQYF.

This chain uses TRBV7-9 with TRBJ2-4; weak D call: TRBD1 (5 bases). V dropped 3 bases and J dropped 0 bases, with 18 bases sitting between them. The CDR3 contains 18 residues. The germline V gene encodes CDR1 SEHNR and CDR2 FQNEAQ (reference sequence). In nucleotides, the CDR3 is TGTGCCAGCAGCTTGGGGCGCAAAAAAGATCTAGCCAAAAACATTCAGTACTTC. It is translated as CASSLGRKKDLAKNIQYF. The full variable domain, rest sourced from reference TRBV7-9 and TRBJ2-4, is DTGVSQNPRHKITKRGQNVTFRCDPISEHNRLYWYRQTLGQGPEFLTYFQNEAQLEKSRLLSDRFSAERPKGSFSTLEIQRTEQGDSAMYLCASSLGRKKDLAKNIQYFGAGTRLSVL.

This clonotype was counted once. The chain recombines TRBV4-3 with TRBJ1-2; the D gene is possibly TRBD1 (6 bases). CDR3 length equals 13 residues. The germline V and J ends were trimmed by 4 bases and 5 bases, with 11 bases remaining between them. Per germline, CDR1 LGHNA and CDR2 YSLEER. The CDR3 loop is CASSRDGQYGYTF. DNA of the CDR3: TGCGCCAGCAGCCGGGACGGACAGTATGGCTACACCTTC.

This clonotype has more than one count but fewer than ten. The rearrangement uses TRBV14 and TRBJ1-6, with 9 bases identical to TRBD1. The CDR3 consists of 14 residues. Unmatched junction bases numbered 5, after V lost 7 bases and J lost 7 bases. Germline V gene data show CDR1 as SGHDN and CDR2 as FVKESK. CDR3 amino acids: CASTPGTGNSPLHF. The CDR3, as DNA: TGTGCCAGCACCCCCGGGACAGGGAATTCACCCCTCCACTTT. The full variable domain, rest sourced from reference TRBV14 and TRBJ1-6, is EAGVTQFPSHSVIEKGQTVTLRCDPISGHDNLYWYRRVMGKEIKFLLHFVKESKQDESGMPNNRFLAERTGGTYSTLKVQPAELEDSGVYFCASTPGTGNSPLHFGNGTRLTVT.

This chain connects TRBV14 to TRBJ1-1; D not certain. The CDR3 length is 13 residues. Trimming removed 3 bases from V and 0 bases from J, with 5 bases in between. Per the germline V gene, CDR1 is SGHDN and CDR2 is FVKESK. The CDR3 DNA is TGTGCCAGCAGCCATAAATTGAACACTGAAGCTTTCTTT. Amino acid sequence: CASSHKLNTEAFF.

This clonotype was detected only a few times. The rearrangement joins TRBV6-5 to TRBJ1-1, with D possibly TRBD1 on 5 matching bases. The CDR3 totals 16 residues. Between the trimmed V and J ends, which lost 0 bases and 6 bases, there was a span of 17 bases. CDR1 and CDR2 from the germline V gene are MNHEY and SVGAGI. The CDR3 DNA follows: TGTGCCAGCAGTTACTCGATAGCCCCTACAGGATCTGAAGCTTTCTTT. It translates to CASSYSIAPTGSEAFF.